The clone carrying this TCR beta chain turned up a few times. The data were taken from a study of T cells of healthy individuals. TCRdb passed the 5' RACE reads through MiXCR, listing each CDR3 protein once. The repertoire includes around 63,000 distinct CDR3 sequences, 15% to 20% of them detected once, and approximately 4.8% sits in the top ten. The sequence derives from a human donor in good health.

CDR3 DNA: TGTGCCAGCAGTTACCCCCAAGGAACTGAAGCTTTCTTT. Protein sequence: CASSYPQGTEAFF. The V and J genes are TRBV6-5 and TRBJ1-1; D is undetermined. V lost 2 bases and J 5 bases, leaving 9 bases between the germline ends. Germline V CDR1 and CDR2: MNHEY, SVGAGI. The CDR3 is 13 amino acids.